This T cell receptor (beta chain) emerged from a study of blood T cell repertoires in COVID-19. There are 16 residues in the CDR3. Germline assignment: CDR1 KGHDR and CDR2 SFDVKD. V trimming: 5 bases; J trimming: 4 bases; junction bases outside the gene matches: 9. In the study's own analysis: For nucleated cells, counts were estimated from reference gene primer amplification. TCRdb's copy holds only in-frame clones and misses some; the assay was immunoSEQ multiplex PCR. V and J calls and clone size follow that table, whereas D and trimming were derived from the DNA. This sample yields around 62,000 clones, of which 85% are seen a single time; approximately 23% belongs to the top ten. This clone was seen a handful of times.

Sequencing was done on a sample of peripheral blood. The chain employs TRBV24-1 and TRBJ2-1; 8 bases map to TRBD2. This sequence originates from a man aged 50 to 60 with acute or convalescent COVID-19. CDR3: CATSGTSGGVYNEQFF. In DNA form, the CDR3 reads TGTGCCACCAGTGGGACCAGCGGGGGAGTTTACAATGAGCAGTTCTTC.